Each of the 26 T cell receptor beta chains below was sequenced from the same sample in a study of blood T cells in healthy people across ages. With a J-beta primer mix and a sample-barcoded 5' primer, a second PCR ran 7 to 11 cycles. TCRdb reprocessed the 5' RACE reads via MiXCR and lists one record per CDR3 protein. This sample has about a million distinct CDR3 sequences, with approximately 50% found just once. What was sequenced was blood. These receptors originate from an older woman in good health.

The chain has TRBV20-1 and TRBJ2-7; possible D gene TRBD1, 6 bases. The germline V and J ends were trimmed by 0 bases and 7 bases, with 25 bases remaining between them. CDR1 DFQATT and CDR2 SNEGSKA come from the germline V gene (reference sequence). CDR3 length equals 17 residues. CDR3 in amino acids: CSARDQGGGQTAGEQYF. CDR3 nucleotides: TGCAGTGCTAGAGATCAAGGCGGTGGACAGACCGCTGGGGAGCAGTACTTC.

V is TRBV10-3 and J is TRBJ1-6; 7 bases match TRBD1. The ends lost 7 bases at V and 6 bases at J; junction bases unmatched: 9. Germline V gene data show CDR1 as ENHRY and CDR2 as SYGVKD. There are 15 residues in the CDR3. CDR3 residues: CAINPGTDLNSPLHF. The CDR3 bases are TGTGCCATCAACCCCGGGACAGACCTTAATTCACCCCTCCACTTT.

This clonotype was seen a few times. The chain carries TRBV7-2 and TRBJ1-2, with no clear D. Trimming left V 5 bases short and J 2 bases short, with 12 bases between. Germline loops: CDR1 SGHTA, CDR2 FQGNSA. The CDR3 contains 14 residues. The CDR3 loop is CASSQDAANYGYTF. The CDR3, as DNA: TGTGCCAGCAGCCAGGACGCCGCCAACTATGGCTACACCTTC.

This clonotype appeared a few times. Written as DNA, the CDR3 is TGTGCCAGCAGCAAATATGCGTTTGTTTTCTTT. It yields the protein CASSKYAFVFF. The chain couples TRBV21-1 to TRBJ1-1. TRBV21-1 is an annotated pseudogene. The CDR3 contains 11 residues.

The chain recombines TRBV19 with TRBJ1-2, with a tentative D call TRBD1 (5 bases). V was pared by 9 bases and J by 4 bases, with 12 bases between. CDR1 is LNHDA and CDR2 is SQIVND in the germline V gene (reference sequence). CDR3 length: 12 amino acids. CDR3 loop: CASRDGLYGYTF. The CDR3 coding sequence is TGTGCCAGCAGGGACGGCCTCTATGGCTACACCTTC.

For this clonotype: Just one base apart from a much larger clone, this may be a read error. The chain couples TRBV6-2 or TRBV6-3 to TRBJ2-5; D unclear. The J call may be faulty, since TRBJ2-7 better matches the DNA end. From germline, CDR1 is MNHEY and CDR2 SVGEGT. CDR3 size: 11 residues. CDR3 sequence reads: CASSYPYEQYF. CDR3 DNA sequence: TGTGCCAGCAGTTACCCCTACGAGCAGTACTTC.

To note about this clonotype: A read error may produce the germline difference seen at one junction end. The chain joins TRBV20-1 to TRBJ2-6; D perhaps matches TRBD2 (6 bases). The V gene's germline CDR1 is DFQATT and CDR2 SNEGSKA (reference sequence). The CDR3 is 14 amino acids. The CDR3 here is CSAREGRGATVLTF. For the CDR3, the DNA is TGCAGTGCTAGGGAGGGGCGAGGGGCCACCGTCCTGACTTTC.

This chain connects TRBV29-1 to TRBJ2-7, with 8 bases matching TRBD2. The germline V gene has CDR1 SQVTM and CDR2 ANQGSEA. Trimming at V came to 4 bases and at J to 7 bases, leaving 12 bases not matched to a gene. This CDR3 spans 14 amino acids. This chain's CDR3 is CSVVASGFINEQYF. CDR3 DNA: TGCAGCGTTGTCGCTAGCGGGTTTATAAATGAGCAGTACTTC.

This sequence joins TRBV20-1 and TRBJ1-2; D not certain. The germline V gene has CDR1 DFQATT and CDR2 SNEGSKA (reference sequence). V lost 0 bases and J 5 bases, leaving 16 bases between the germline ends. This CDR3 contains 15 residues. CDR3 nucleotides: TGCAGTGCTAGAGACAGACTCCAAACAAGATATGGCTACACCTTC. It yields the protein CSARDRLQTRYGYTF.

In its sample, this clonotype was seen once. The rearrangement uses TRBV7-2 and TRBJ2-2, with TRBD1 matching 9 bases. Germline CDR1 reads SGHTA; CDR2 reads FQGNSA. Trimming took 2 bases from V and 2 from J; bases not matched to a gene: 6. This CDR3 comprises 17 residues. The CDR3 DNA sequence: TGTGCCAGCAGCTTAAAAACAGGGGGCTTTAACACCGGGGAGCTGTTTTTT. Protein product: CASSLKTGGFNTGELFF.

This chain links TRBV20-1 with TRBJ2-5; 7 bases line up with TRBD1. V gave up 2 bases and J gave up 3 bases; unmatched junction bases: 3. Germline CDR1 and CDR2: DFQATT and SNEGSKA (reference sequence). The CDR3 runs to 13 residues. CDR3 sequence: CSARTGDKETQYF. The CDR3 DNA follows: TGCAGTGCTAGAACAGGGGACAAAGAGACCCAGTACTTC.

This clonotype was recorded a few times. The genes are TRBV20-1 and TRBJ2-5, with a weak D call TRBD2 (5 bases). Trimming left V 0 bases short and J 1 base short, with 12 bases between. The CDR3 length is 15 residues. Per germline, CDR1 DFQATT and CDR2 SNEGSKA (reference sequence). CDR3 sequence (DNA): TGCAGTGCTAGAGATCCAGTAAGCGGCCAAGAGACCCAGTACTTC. It specifies CSARDPVSGQETQYF.

This clonotype has more than one count but fewer than ten. The CDR3 nucleotides are TGTGCCAGCAGCCTGCTACTAGCGGGAGATGAGCAGTTCTTC. It specifies CASSLLLAGDEQFF. The V gene is TRBV7-2, the J gene TRBJ2-1, with 11 bases fitting TRBD2. V was pared by 5 bases and J by 8 bases, with 5 bases of the junction left unmatched. There are 14 residues in the CDR3. CDR1 and CDR2 (germline): SGHTA, FQGNSA. The full variable domain, in which reference TRBV7-2 and TRBJ2-1 provide the parts outside the CDR3, is GAGVSQSPSNKVTEKGKDVELRCDPISGHTALYWYRQSLGQGLEFLIYFQGNSAPDKSGLPSDRFSAERTGGSVSTLTIQRTQQEDSAVYLCASSLLLAGDEQFFGPGTRLTVL.

J is TRBJ2-5 and V is TRBV4-2; 10 bases align to TRBD2. The V segment lost 0 bases and the J segment 6 bases; nucleotides outside the gene matches: 10. CDR1 LGHNA and CDR2 YNFKEQ come from the germline V gene. The CDR3 loop spans 17 amino acids. CDR3 sequence reads: CASSQDRRAGGRKTQYF. The DNA of the CDR3 is TGTGCCAGCAGCCAAGATCGACGAGCGGGAGGGCGAAAGACCCAGTACTTC.

The chain recombines TRBV9 with TRBJ2-4; D gene unclear. The CDR3 is made up of 15 amino acids. Germline CDR1 SGDLS, CDR2 YYNGEE. The V end lost 1 base, the J end lost 3 bases, and 11 bases lay between the germline ends. CDR3 region: CASSVTWGNKNIQYF. The CDR3 region has the DNA TGTGCCAGCAGCGTAACTTGGGGAAACAAAAACATTCAGTACTTC.

This chain connects TRBV4-2 to TRBJ2-2; 13 nucleotides agree with TRBD2. The germline CDR1 and CDR2 sequences are LGHNA and YNFKEQ. Trimming removed 2 bases from V and 6 bases from J; junction bases left unmatched: 3. This CDR3 spans 16 amino acids. The CDR3 coding sequence is TGTGCCAGCAGCCAAATAGGACTAGCGGGAGCCGGGGAGCTGTTTTTT. Translating gives CASSQIGLAGAGELFF.

This clonotype was seen more than once but under ten times. The V and J genes are TRBV20-1 and TRBJ2-4, with D uncertain. The DNA end is more similar to TRBJ2-7, so the J call may be wrong. The germline CDR1 and CDR2 sequences are DFQATT and SNEGSKA (reference sequence). The CDR3 runs to 11 residues. The CDR3: CSAREKDEQYF. The CDR3 DNA reads TGCAGTGCTAGGGAGAAAGACGAGCAGTACTTC.

This sequence joins TRBV4-1 and TRBJ1-1, with TRBD1 matching 8 bases. Germline V gene data show CDR1 as MGHRA and CDR2 as YSYEKL. Trimming removed 5 bases from V and 0 bases from J; junction bases left unmatched: 8. This CDR3 is 16 amino acids long. For the CDR3, the DNA is TGCGCCAGCAGCGATGGGACAGGCGCTATGAACACTGAAGCTTTCTTT. Amino acids: CASSDGTGAMNTEAFF.

With respect to this clonotype: The junction does not match germline at one end; this may be a read error. The chain links TRBV12-3 or TRBV12-4 to TRBJ1-6; D remains unclear. This CDR3 comprises 16 residues. For the CDR3, the DNA is TGTGCCAGCAGTCCCCGGACGGGAGGGTATAGTTCACCCCTCCACTTT. This sequence encodes CASSPRTGGYSSPLHF.

This chain connects TRBV9 to TRBJ2-5; no clear D gene. The length of the CDR3 is 15 residues. The germline V gene encodes CDR1 SGDLS and CDR2 YYNGEE. With 2 bases removed from V and 11 bases from J, the gap between germline ends came to 22 bases. The CDR3 loop reads CASSVGDTWTYGQYF. The CDR3 nucleotides read TGTGCCAGCAGCGTCGGAGATACATGGACCTACGGGCAGTACTTC.

The gene calls are TRBV7-9 and TRBJ2-7; 7 bases match TRBD2. Per germline, CDR1 SEHNR and CDR2 FQNEAQ (reference sequence). The junction had 13 bases not matched to a gene; V was cut back by 5 bases and J by 3 bases. The CDR3 spans 16 residues. The CDR3 nucleotides are TGTGCCAGCAGCCCTAACGAGCGGGGCGACGGCTACGAGCAGTACTTC. Its translation is CASSPNERGDGYEQYF.

This CDR3 is CSIRGAGNEQFF. Here the CDR3 DNA reads TGCAGCATTCGGGGGGCCGGCAATGAGCAGTTCTTC. The rearrangement uses TRBV29-1 and TRBJ2-1; maybe TRBD2 (7 bases). Trimming shortened V by 8 bases and J by 6 bases, and 14 bases separated the two germline ends. The length of the CDR3 is 12 residues. The germline V gene has CDR1 SQVTM and CDR2 ANQGSEA.

This clonotype was detected a few times. The V and J genes are TRBV12-3 or TRBV12-4 and TRBJ1-2, with 9 bases matching TRBD1. The ends lost 2 bases at V and 4 bases at J; junction bases unmatched: 17. CDR3 size: 19 residues. CDR3 in DNA: TGTGCCAGCAGTTTAATTACGTGGGGGCGGGACAGGGTATTCTATGGCTACACCTTC. Its protein product is CASSLITWGRDRVFYGYTF.

The sample holds a few counts of this clonotype. This rearrangement joins TRBV10-2 to TRBJ2-1; TRBD2 matches 9 bases. This CDR3 is built from 13 residues. J lost 8 bases, V lost 8 bases, and 7 bases had no gene match. CDR1 is WSHSY and CDR2 is SAAADI in the germline V gene. CDR3 sequence reads: CASRRAGGHEQFF. CDR3 sequence (DNA): TGCGCCAGCCGACGAGCGGGAGGACATGAGCAGTTCTTC.

The chain uses TRBV6-2 or TRBV6-3 and TRBJ2-1; 12 bases match TRBD2. Trimming removed 5 bases from V and 0 bases from J; junction bases left unmatched: 8. Germline CDR1 and CDR2: MNHEY and SVGEGT. This CDR3 is built from 18 residues. CDR3 coding DNA: TGTGCCAGCAGTCCCCGGACTAGCGGGAAAAGCTCCTACAATGAGCAGTTCTTC. This codes for CASSPRTSGKSSYNEQFF.

V and J are TRBV9 and TRBJ2-7; D might be TRBD1 or TRBD2, each matching 5 bases. The CDR3 consists of 15 residues. The V end lost 4 bases, the J end lost 0 bases, and 14 bases lay between the germline ends. CDR1 and CDR2 from the germline V gene are SGDLS and YYNGEE. The CDR3 here is CASSPLGVYSYEQYF. As DNA, the CDR3 is TGTGCCAGCAGCCCCCTGGGGGTCTACTCCTACGAGCAGTACTTC.